Presented here are 4 T cell receptor beta chains from one specimen sequenced in a study of PD-1 blockade in mismatch repair-deficient tumors (dated by TCRdb to the late 2010s). Libraries were prepared through the immunoSEQ multiplex PCR assay. Sourced from immuneACCESS, this table was stored by TCRdb with only in-frame sequences that have V and J called. A share of the clones is absent; for the studies checked, an unresolved V gene accounts for under half, and the remainder has no known explanation. The sample table holds about 9,200 clones, of which roughly 84% were seen once. Around 15% of the sample comes from the top ten. The sample's time point label, in plain terms: approximately nine-day in vitro stimulation with candidate mutation-associated neoantigen peptide 1. These receptors' antigens are unknown. Specimen: cells cultured in vitro, collected from a patient treated with pembrolizumab. The receptors derive from an adult with mismatch repair-deficient cancer.

This chain joins TRBV7-2 and TRBJ2-1; 10 bases align to TRBD2. The CDR3 consists of 15 residues. Germline CDR1 and CDR2: SGHTA and FQGNSA. The V gene end was trimmed by 1 base and the J gene end by 8 bases; junction bases not matched to a gene: 5. DNA of the CDR3: TGTGCCAGCAGCTTAGGTCTAGCGGGAGTCTATGAGCAGTTCTTC. As protein: CASSLGLAGVYEQFF.

In this sample, this clone turned up once. CDR3 protein: CASSVTSAQEQFF. CDR3 DNA: TGTGCCAGCAGCGTAACTAGCGCACAGGAGCAGTTCTTC. The V call is TRBV9, the J call TRBJ2-1, with 7 bases aligning to TRBD2. The V gene's germline CDR1 is SGDLS and CDR2 YYNGEE. This CDR3 contains 13 residues. V lost 1 base and J lost 10; bases outside the gene matches: 5.

This chain connects TRBV19 to TRBJ2-7, with D unresolved. There are 14 residues in the CDR3. Germline V CDR1 and CDR2: LNHDA, SQIVND (reference sequence). V was shortened by 6 bases and J by 6 bases, with 18 bases between the two germline ends. The CDR3 DNA follows: TGTGCCAGTAGCTGGTCGTTGGCAACCGGCGAGCAGTACTTC. Translation gives CASSWSLATGEQYF. The variable domain in full, completed from reference TRBV19 and TRBJ2-7, reads DGGITQSPKYLFRKEGQNVTLSCEQNLNHDAMYWYRQDPGQGLRLIYYSQIVNDFQKGDIAEGYSVSREKKESFPLTVTSAQKNPTAFYLCASSWSLATGEQYFGPGTRLTVT.

The V call is TRBV6-1, the J call TRBJ1-6; no clear D gene. The length of the CDR3 is 14 residues. V dropped 5 bases and J dropped 2 bases, with 7 bases sitting between them. The germline gives CDR1 MNHNS, CDR2 SASEGT. CDR3: CASSIQPYNSPLHF. DNA of the CDR3: TGTGCCAGCAGTATCCAGCCCTATAATTCACCCCTCCACTTT.